Listed here are 5 T cell receptor beta chains from one sample, sequenced in a study of T cell repertoires in cytomegalovirus infection. Which antigens these TCRs recognize remains unknown. TCRdb fed the reads into MiXCR, producing one record per CDR3 protein. The table lists some 800,000 distinct CDR3 sequences, around 29% of them singletons. The sequencing here drew on cultured CD8+ T cells from PBMCs, taken from culture after CMV antigen stimulation. Receptors originate from a human donor in good health (CMV status not recorded). Some clones in this sample may be carry-over from other donors' samples.

This chain uses TRBV12-3 or TRBV12-4 with TRBJ2-3; TRBD2 agrees at 8 bases. The CDR3 loop spans 16 amino acids. V gave up 10 bases and J gave up 0 bases; unmatched junction bases: 12. Written as DNA, the CDR3 is TGTGCCATCACCTCGGGAGGGATTCGGAGCACAGATACGCAGTATTTT. It specifies CAITSGGIRSTDTQYF.

This clonotype was counted only a few times. The rearrangement joins TRBV6-1 to TRBJ2-1, with D perhaps TRBD1 (5 bases). Germline-derived CDR1 and CDR2 are MNHNS and SASEGT. The V and J ends lost 4 bases and 5 bases respectively, with 15 bases between them. The CDR3 extends over 15 amino acids. CDR3 sequence (DNA): TGTGCCAGCAGTGCGCAACCAGGGCAGAACAATGAGCAGTTCTTC. It encodes CASSAQPGQNNEQFF.

V and J are TRBV29-1 and TRBJ2-7; D call uncertain. There are 18 residues in the CDR3. CDR1 and CDR2 (germline): SQVTM, ANQGSEA. V lost 0 bases and J lost 2, with 23 bases in between. The CDR3 nucleotides are TGCAGCGTTGAAGATCGGCCTTCGGAGACCTCACTTCCCTACGAGCAGTACTTC. The encoded protein is CSVEDRPSETSLPYEQYF.

This clonotype has just a few counts. The V and J genes are TRBV5-5 and TRBJ2-7; tentatively, D is TRBD1 (6 bases). The germline V gene encodes CDR1 SGHKS and CDR2 YYEKEE (reference sequence). The CDR3 loop spans 15 amino acids. The ends were cut back, 3 bases at V and 0 bases at J, with 13 bases in the middle. CDR3 protein: CASSSRLDSSYEQYF. CDR3 DNA: TGTGCCAGCAGCTCGCGCCTGGACAGCTCCTACGAGCAGTACTTC.

The rearrangement joins TRBV20-1 to TRBJ1-1, with D possibly being TRBD1 (6 bases). From germline, CDR1 is DFQATT and CDR2 SNEGSKA (reference sequence). Trimming shortened V by 6 bases and J by 1 base, and 6 bases separated the two germline ends. The CDR3 is 11 residues long. The CDR3 DNA is TGCAGTGCGGGACAGAACACTGAAGCTTTCTTT. This gives the protein CSAGQNTEAFF.